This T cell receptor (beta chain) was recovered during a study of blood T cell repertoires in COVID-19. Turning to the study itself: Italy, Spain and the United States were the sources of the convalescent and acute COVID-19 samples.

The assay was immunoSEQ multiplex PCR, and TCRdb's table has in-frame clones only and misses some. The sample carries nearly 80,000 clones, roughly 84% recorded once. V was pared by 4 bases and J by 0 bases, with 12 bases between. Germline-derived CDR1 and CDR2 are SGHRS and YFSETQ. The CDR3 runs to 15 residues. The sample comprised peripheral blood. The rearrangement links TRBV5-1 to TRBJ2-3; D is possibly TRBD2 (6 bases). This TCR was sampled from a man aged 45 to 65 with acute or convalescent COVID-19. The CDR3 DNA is TGCGCCAGCAGCGACGGGACTTTCAGCACAGATACGCAGTATTTT. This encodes CASSDGTFSTDTQYF.